One TCR beta chain is described in this entry. The sample originates from a study of blood T cell repertoires in COVID-19. Per the study methods: Quantification of nucleated cells was approximated via reference gene primer amplification. TCRdb keeps only in-frame clones here, not all; method: immunoSEQ multiplex PCR. The DNA was the basis for D and trimming; V, J and clone size are from that table. The table includes 90,000 to 120,000 clones, roughly four fifths detected once. The CDR3 is made up of 16 amino acids. Germline-derived CDR1 and CDR2 are MDHEN and SYDVKM. With V trimmed by 4 bases and J by 8 bases, 16 bases remained unmatched.

The chain combines TRBV28 with TRBJ1-2, with 7 bases lining up with TRBD1. The sequenced sample consisted of peripheral blood. The source is a woman between 65 and 79 years old with acute or convalescent COVID-19. This chain's CDR3 is CASSSRTGQPRKGYTF. DNA for the CDR3: TGTGCCAGCAGTTCCCGGACAGGACAACCACGTAAGGGCTACACCTTC.